The text below deals with one T cell receptor beta chain. Its antigen remains undetermined. The record has no base qualities; no much larger clone is one base away. There are 13 amino acids in the CDR3, from cysteine to phenylalanine inclusive. Just CDR3 DNA is preserved here, 39 bases in frame from base 1. Taken from the germline V gene, the CDR1 and CDR2 loops are MNHEY and SVGAGI. V and J are truncated by 6 bases and 4 bases respectively, leaving an intervening sequence of 12 bases. TCRbeta CDR3 regions were amplified from genomic DNA using the immunoSEQ Assay, a bias-controlled multiplex PCR. The paper's processing steps were these. Nucleated cell counts per sample were estimated from amplification of reference gene primers within the assay. To quantify the absolute abundance of each unique TCRbeta CDR3 rearrangement, sequence reads were collapsed and filtered. For each sample, productive Simpson clonality was calculated by taking the square root of Simpson's diversity index across productive rearrangements. Drawn from immuneACCESS, this table holds only the in-frame rearrangements with V and J called that TCRdb kept. Clones are partly lost; checked studies trace under half to an unresolved V gene and leave the rest unexplained. The DNA was the basis for D and trimming; V, J and clone size are from that table. This sample gives 180,000 or so clones in total; 70% to 90% of them show up just once. Approximately 2.7% of the sample goes to the ten largest clones.

This record belongs to a study of blood T cell repertoires in COVID-19 (dated by TCRdb to 2018 to 2020). About the study as a whole: Samples from collaborators originated in the United States, Italy and Spain and spanned both the acute and convalescent phases of COVID-19. The material from the prospective study consisted of cDNA or gDNA derived from T cells, B-cell-depleted T cells, or PBMCs. The sample metadata nearly always contained a de-identified subject ID, COVID-19 status, age in years and sex. The samples were drawn from two sources: the first 160 participants of the ongoing ImmuneRACE study, and about 1,300 subjects contributed by 6 global collaborators. A freely available public database, intended as a resource for researchers studying the immune response to SARS-CoV-2, is where the repertoires were released. Subjects who had been exposed to COVID-19, were actively infected with it, or had recovered from it provided the deeply sampled blood TCRbeta repertoires that made up the dataset. Where available, HLA class I and class II types were obtained from metadata supplied by the sample provider rather than from assay-based typing.

What the research found in general, with its limitations: The quantity of clinical and demographic metadata differed by source and by participant and was supplied without curation.

Each collaborating institution followed its own protocols to collect whole blood in K2EDTA tubes. For TCRbeta analysis, collaborator samples were shipped as frozen whole blood, as isolated PBMCs, or as DNA extracted from either sample type. The sample taken for sequencing was peripheral blood. The receptor's source is a man aged 40-49 years with active or convalescent COVID-19. Recombination joined TRBV6-5 with TRBJ1-2; the D gene is possibly TRBD1, with 6 bases matching. The DNA is TGTGCCAGCAGCAACAGGGAAGGCTATGGCTACACCTTC. The translation is CASSNREGYGYTF.